This entry describes one TCR beta chain. The target antigen is unknown. The data stem from a study of monozygotic twins with inflammatory bowel disease. General study results and limits: Concordant and discordant twins showed no difference in repertoire similarity, possibly from limited power. For IBD, no single strong associated signal or clonotype was supported. Relative clonotype sharing with others was diminished in IBD patients versus healthy twins, particularly with disease activity.

Eight reactions per sample, run separately, yielded cDNA. TCRdb reprocessed the 5' RACE reads, with one entry per CDR3 protein and no DNA. Here the sample table reports approximately 380,000 distinct CDR3 sequences. The clonotype was recovered from a human donor with ulcerative colitis or Crohn's disease, or a healthy co-twin of an affected twin (not recorded which). Sequencing was performed on blood.

CDR3: CASSLRLYEQYF. The chain joins TRBV28 to TRBJ2-7. CDR3 length equals 12 residues. Germline lookup yields CDR1 MDHEN and CDR2 SYDVKM.